Listed below are T cell receptor beta chains from one sample, sequenced in a study of blood T cell repertoires in COVID-19. Produced via immunoSEQ multiplex PCR; TCRdb's table is partial and in-frame only. The table records tens of thousands of clones, about 90% of them present only once. The sample comprised peripheral blood. Receptors originate from a man older than 75 in a cohort sampled during active COVID-19. CDR3s include the opening cysteine and the closing phenylalanine or tryptophan. D genes are given only for firm matches. Clone size is not always given. Where it is, it says once, few, many or a class for expanded clones.

D,V,length,size,J,DNA,CDR3
.,TRBV5-1,17,.,TRBJ2-4,TGCGCCAGCAGCTGGGGAGCGCAGGGGTCCACCAAAAACATTCAGTACTTC,CASSWGAQGSTKNIQYF
TRBD1,TRBV5-1,15,.,TRBJ2-1,TGCGCCAGCAGAACCGGGACAGGAGGCTACAATGAGCAGTTCTTC,CASRTGTGGYNEQFF
.,TRBV18,15,.,TRBJ2-2,TGTGCCAGCTCACCAGCAGTTACGAACACCGGGGAGCTGTTTTTT,CASSPAVTNTGELFF
TRBD1,TRBV7-7,16,.,TRBJ2-1,TGTGCTAGCAGCCCGATTGACAGGGATATCAACAATGAGCAGTTCTTC,CASSPIDRDINNEQFF
TRBD1,TRBV29-1,13,.,TRBJ1-2,TGCAGCGTTGATAGACAGGGGGACGGTGGCTACACCTTC,CSVDRQGDGGYTF
TRBD1,TRBV19,14,.,TRBJ1-2,TGTGCCAGTACCCATACAGGGGTCAACTATGGCTACACCTTC,CASTHTGVNYGYTF
.,TRBV4-3,15,.,TRBJ1-1,TGCGCCAGCAGCCAAGGACAGGTAGGGGACACTGAAGCTTTCTTT,CASSQGQVGDTEAFF
.,TRBV2,15,.,TRBJ2-5,TGTGCCAGCAGTGAACAGCGGCCGTACCAAGAGACCCAGTACTTC,CASSEQRPYQETQYF
TRBD1,TRBV7-2,14,.,TRBJ1-2,TGTGCCAGCAGCTACCTGGGACAGTCCTATGGCTACACCTTC,CASSYLGQSYGYTF
.,TRBV4-3,13,.,TRBJ2-7,TGCGCCAGCAGCCAAGGTCCGGGGTACGAGCAGTACTTC,CASSQGPGYEQYF
.,TRBV5-6,13,.,TRBJ1-1,TGTGCCAGCAGCTTGGAGCCCGGACTTGAAGCTTTCTTT,CASSLEPGLEAFF
TRBD1,TRBV6-4,14,few,TRBJ1-2,TGTGCCAGCAGTGACTCGGGACAGGGGTTTGGCTACACCTTC,CASSDSGQGFGYTF
.,TRBV10-3,15,.,TRBJ1-5,TGTGCCATCAGCTTAGGGCGGGGGAGCAATCAGCCCCAGCATTTT,CAISLGRGSNQPQHF
TRBD1,TRBV7-9,16,.,TRBJ2-5,TGTGCCAGCAGCTTAGAGTCCGGGACAGGGGGAGAGACCCAGTACTTC,CASSLESGTGGETQYF
TRBD1,TRBV7-9,14,.,TRBJ2-3,TGTGCCAGCAGCTTACGACAGGGCCCAGATACGCAGTATTTT,CASSLRQGPDTQYF
TRBD1,TRBV5-1,18,.,TRBJ2-3,TGCGCCAGCAGCTCAATCGTAGTGGACAGGGTGAAGACAGATACGCAGTATTTT,CASSSIVVDRVKTDTQYF
.,TRBV6-6,15,.,TRBJ1-4,TGTGCCAGCATAGACGGACAGACAACTAATGAAAAACTGTTTTTT,CASIDGQTTNEKLFF
.,TRBV7-3,15,.,TRBJ2-1,TGTGCCAGCAGCTTAACGTCGGCGGCCAACAATGAGCAGTTCTTC,CASSLTSAANNEQFF
.,TRBV19,16,.,TRBJ2-7,TGTGCCAGTAGCGCGTCGGACTCTTTCGACGACTACGAGCAGTACTTC,CASSASDSFDDYEQYF
TRBD1,TRBV30,14,few,TRBJ1-3,TGTGCCTGGGGGGGACAGGGCTTTGGAAACACCATATATTTT,CAWGGQGFGNTIYF
TRBD1,TRBV30,15,few,TRBJ2-5,TGTGCCTGGAGTGGAGGACAGGGTCCTCAAGAGACCCAGTACTTC,CAWSGGQGPQETQYF
TRBD1,TRBV19,16,.,TRBJ2-5,TGTGCCAGTAGTATAACCCCGACAGGGGGCAGGGAGACCCAGTACTTC,CASSITPTGGRETQYF
.,TRBV2,14,.,TRBJ2-1,TGTGCCAGCAGTATAGGGGCGCTTCAAAATGAGCAGTTCTTC,CASSIGALQNEQFF
.,TRBV6-5,15,.,TRBJ1-1,TGTGCCAGCAGTTACTCTGGACTGATGAACACTGAAGCTTTCTTT,CASSYSGLMNTEAFF
.,TRBV6-2/TRBV6-3,12,.,TRBJ1-6,TGTGCCAGCAGTTTAGAGAATTCACCCCTCCACTTT,CASSLENSPLHF
TRBD2,TRBV6-4,15,.,TRBJ2-3,TGTGCCAGCAGTGCGGGGACTAGCGGTACAGATACGCAGTATTTT,CASSAGTSGTDTQYF
.,TRBV3-1/TRBV3-2,11,.,TRBJ1-1,TGTGCCAGCAGCCAAGCGGGGGAAGCTTTCTTT,CASSQAGEAFF